A single sample gave rise to the 32 T cell receptor beta chains below, sequenced in a study of early T cells in non-severe SARS-CoV-2 infection. A single record per CDR3 protein comes from TCRdb applying MiXCR to the 5' RACE reads. The sample holds tens of thousands of distinct CDR3 sequences, about 7.7% seen once. Sample: whole blood. These receptors all come from an adult who was a healthcare worker with PCR-confirmed SARS-CoV-2 infection or an uninfected control (not recorded which).

This clonotype was counted only a few times. The rearrangement links TRBV5-1 to TRBJ2-6; maybe TRBD2 (5 bases). The CDR3 is made up of 17 amino acids. Looked up from germline, CDR1 is SGHRS and CDR2 is YFSETQ. The V and J ends lost 6 bases and 4 bases respectively, with 20 bases between them. CDR3 sequence (DNA): TGCGCCAGCAAGAGAACTCCCGGGAATCCAGGGGCCAACGTCCTGACTTTC. Translating gives CASKRTPGNPGANVLTF.

The CDR3 spells CSVVGIGGEGYTF. The CDR3 nucleotides read TGCAGCGTCGTGGGGATTGGGGGAGAAGGCTACACCTTC. This chain connects TRBV29-1 to TRBJ1-2, with TRBD1 as a possible D gene (5 bases). V shed 6 bases and J shed 8 bases, with 19 bases lying between them. The CDR3 has 13 residues. CDR1 is SQVTM, CDR2 ANQGSEA, per germline.

This clonotype was detected ten times or more. This chain uses TRBV20-1 with TRBJ2-7; 9 bases are a match to TRBD1. Per the germline V gene, CDR1 is DFQATT and CDR2 is SNEGSKA (reference sequence). The CDR3 totals 13 residues. J was trimmed by 3 bases and V by 5 bases; bases with no gene match: 5. CDR3 protein: CSAARDRDYEQYF. CDR3 coding DNA: TGCAGTGCTGCCCGGGACAGGGACTACGAGCAGTACTTC.

V gene TRBV19 combines with J gene TRBJ2-3; 11 bases are a match to TRBD2. With V trimmed by 5 bases and J by 4 bases, 2 bases remained unmatched. CDR3 length: 14 residues. Germline CDR1 and CDR2: LNHDA and SQIVND (reference sequence). The CDR3 region is CASSLLAGADTQYF. DNA of the CDR3: TGTGCCAGTAGTTTACTAGCGGGAGCAGATACGCAGTATTTT.

The sample holds a few counts of this clonotype. The chain uses TRBV5-1 and TRBJ1-2; maybe TRBD1 (5 bases). This CDR3 is 13 amino acids long. Germline CDR1 reads SGHRS; CDR2 reads YFSETQ. The V end was cut by 0 bases, the J end by 8 bases, with 11 bases between. The CDR3 is CASSLVPGPGYTF. In DNA form, the CDR3 reads TGCGCCAGCAGCTTGGTTCCAGGGCCCGGCTACACCTTC. Looking up the rest from reference TRBV5-1 and TRBJ1-2 gives the full variable domain: KAGVTQTPRYLIKTRGQQVTLSCSPISGHRSVSWYQQTPGQGLQFLFEYFSETQRNKGNFPGRFSGRQFSNSRSEMNVSTLELGDSALYLCASSLVPGPGYTFGSGTRLTVV.

The V call is TRBV6-1, the J call TRBJ1-1, with 10 bases fitting TRBD1. This CDR3 region has 14 residues. The ends lost 7 bases at V and 4 bases at J; junction bases unmatched: 6. Germline V gives CDR1 MNHNS, CDR2 SASEGT. CDR3 in amino acids: CASTRDRGSTEAFF. The CDR3 nucleotides read TGTGCCAGCACTAGGGACAGGGGAAGCACTGAAGCTTTCTTT.

In this sample, this clonotype turned up many times. This chain uses TRBV7-6 with TRBJ1-1; possible D gene TRBD1, 5 bases. V was trimmed by 1 base and J by 5 bases, leaving 8 bases between them. This CDR3 contains 13 residues. The germline CDR1 and CDR2 sequences are SGHVS and FNYEAQ. The CDR3: CASSLGRVTEAFF. The DNA for the CDR3 is TGTGCCAGCAGCTTAGGCAGGGTTACTGAAGCTTTCTTT. Looking up the rest from reference TRBV7-6 and TRBJ1-1 gives the full variable domain: GAGVSQSPRYKVTKRGQDVALRCDPISGHVSLYWYRQALGQGPEFLTYFNYEAQQDKSGLPNDRFSAERPEGSISTLTIQRTEQRDSAMYRCASSLGRVTEAFFGQGTRLTVV.

The chain combines TRBV11-2 with TRBJ2-3; the D gene is possibly TRBD2 (6 bases). Trimming took off 6 bases at V and 1 base at J, with 11 bases between the two ends. The germline V gene has CDR1 SGHAT and CDR2 FQNNGV. The CDR3 has 14 amino acids. CDR3 loop: CASRGGAGTDTQYF. The DNA of the CDR3 is TGTGCCAGCAGAGGCGGGGCGGGCACAGATACGCAGTATTTT.

This clonotype was counted only a few times. The chain uses TRBV29-1 and TRBJ1-2; D remains unclear. V lost 8 bases and J lost 5, with 21 bases in between. This CDR3 region has 14 residues. Germline loops: CDR1 SQVTM, CDR2 ANQGSEA. The CDR3 region is CSTGRAPEIYGYTF. The CDR3, as DNA: TGCAGCACCGGGAGAGCCCCAGAGATATATGGCTACACCTTC.

At least ten counts were recorded for this clonotype. The chain uses TRBV20-1 and TRBJ2-7; 12 bases line up with TRBD1. V dropped 5 bases and J dropped 5; count of bases not matched to a gene: 4. The V gene's germline CDR1 is DFQATT and CDR2 SNEGSKA (reference sequence). The CDR3 loop spans 13 amino acids. CDR3 in amino acids: CSAPGTGGHEQYF. CDR3 sequence (DNA): TGCAGTGCTCCCGGGACAGGGGGCCACGAGCAGTACTTC.

V usage is TRBV5-1 and J usage is TRBJ2-2; no clear D. Germline V lookup: CDR1 SGHRS, CDR2 YFSETQ. The CDR3 covers 14 residues. V was trimmed by 1 base and J by 6 bases, leaving 10 bases between them. The CDR3 loop reads CASSLPQAAGELFF. CDR3 in DNA: TGCGCCAGCAGCTTGCCCCAGGCGGCCGGGGAGCTGTTTTTT.

This clonotype has a count of ten or more. This chain connects TRBV6-1 to TRBJ2-7; TRBD1 is a possible D gene (5 bases). This CDR3 region has 15 residues. V lost 2 bases, J lost 2 bases, and 13 bases lay in between. Germline V CDR1 and CDR2: MNHNS, SASEGT. For the CDR3, the DNA is TGTGCCAGCAGTGAATTTTTAAGGGGAACCTACGAGCAGTACTTC. Residues: CASSEFLRGTYEQYF.

This clonotype was picked up many times. V and J are TRBV27 and TRBJ1-5; D uncertain. V was cut by 2 bases and J by 7 bases, with 15 bases left in between. The germline gives CDR1 MNHEY, CDR2 SMNVEV (reference sequence). This CDR3 has 15 amino acids. The CDR3 reads CASSLNGWAPQPQHF. The CDR3, as DNA: TGTGCCAGCAGTTTAAACGGATGGGCGCCCCAGCCCCAGCATTTT.

This clonotype was seen ten or more times. The chain combines TRBV10-3 with TRBJ1-3, with D unclear. V lost 6 bases and J lost 1, with 19 bases in between. This CDR3 is 17 amino acids long. Germline values: CDR1 ENHRY, CDR2 SYGVKD. The CDR3 nucleotides are TGTGCCATCAGAGTCCCCGTTGCGGAAAAATCTGGAAACACCATATATTTT. Its protein is CAIRVPVAEKSGNTIYF.

This chain uses TRBV12-3 or TRBV12-4 with TRBJ1-6; possibly TRBD1 for D (5 bases). V lost 2 bases, J lost 7 bases, and 15 bases lay in between. This CDR3 is built from 16 residues. The CDR3 DNA reads TGTGCCAGCAGTTTACTGGGACGTAGATCAAATTCACCCCTCCACTTT. Encoded protein: CASSLLGRRSNSPLHF.

This clonotype has only a few counts. V usage is TRBV18 and J usage is TRBJ1-4; the D is unclear. The V gene lost 2 bases and the J gene lost 0 bases, with 13 bases spanning the gap. Germline CDR1 and CDR2: KGHSH and LQKENI. CDR3 length: 17 amino acids. DNA for the CDR3: TGTGCCAGCTCACCAACTTTAGGTATTGCAACTAATGAAAAACTGTTTTTT. Its translation is CASSPTLGIATNEKLFF.

This clonotype appeared many times. The CDR3: CASSIVGYQETQYF. The CDR3, as DNA: TGTGCCAGCAGCATAGTCGGCTATCAAGAGACCCAGTACTTC. V is TRBV7-6 and J is TRBJ2-5; D not resolved. The CDR3 is 14 amino acids. V was shortened by 5 bases and J by 2 bases, with 12 bases between the two germline ends. From germline, CDR1 is SGHVS and CDR2 FNYEAQ.

The chain joins TRBV21-1 to TRBJ2-5. TRBV21-1 is an annotated pseudogene. The CDR3 is 13 residues long. The CDR3 spells CASSGAEQETQYF. CDR3 in DNA: TGTGCCAGCAGCGGTGCGGAGCAAGAGACCCAGTACTTC.

In its sample, this clonotype was seen many times. The V gene is TRBV20-1, the J gene TRBJ2-3; 9 positions match TRBD2. V was clipped by 4 bases and J by 3 bases; unmatched bases: 5. CDR1 and CDR2 from the germline V gene are DFQATT and SNEGSKA (reference sequence). The CDR3 is made up of 14 amino acids. The CDR3 reads CSAKVSGRTDTQYF. The CDR3 DNA sequence: TGCAGTGCTAAGGTTAGCGGGAGAACAGATACGCAGTATTTT.

This clonotype has a count of ten or more. The chain has TRBV11-3 and TRBJ2-1; D call uncertain. CDR1 and CDR2 from the germline V gene are SGHNT and YENEEA. Trimming removed 5 bases from V and 3 bases from J, with 8 bases in between. The length of the CDR3 is 13 residues. DNA for the CDR3: TGTGCCAGCAGCGCCGACGGCTACAATGAGCAGTTCTTC. Its translation: CASSADGYNEQFF.

This clonotype was counted ten times or more. The gene calls are TRBV11-2 and TRBJ2-7; 11 bases fit TRBD2. With 6 bases clipped from V and 7 bases from J, the junction kept 17 bases outside the gene matches. The germline gives CDR1 SGHAT, CDR2 FQNNGV. The CDR3 totals 17 residues. CDR3 sequence reads: CASRITSSSSGRDEQYF. CDR3 coding DNA: TGTGCCAGCAGGATCACCAGCTCTAGTAGCGGGAGGGATGAGCAGTACTTC.

The rearrangement uses TRBV27 and TRBJ1-5, with D tentatively TRBD1 (5 bases). The CDR3 extends over 14 amino acids. Germline V lookup: CDR1 MNHEY, CDR2 SMNVEV (reference sequence). V dropped 2 bases and J dropped 1 base, with 6 bases sitting between them. The DNA for the CDR3 is TGTGCCAGCAGTTTAAGGGGAAGCAATCAGCCCCAGCATTTT. The encoded protein is CASSLRGSNQPQHF.

In its sample, this clonotype was seen a few times. The chain recombines TRBV28 with TRBJ2-5, with a weak D call TRBD1 (5 bases). Trimming left V 3 bases short and J 1 base short, with 12 bases between. Germline-derived CDR1 and CDR2 are MDHEN and SYDVKM. CDR3 length: 15 amino acids. DNA of the CDR3: TGTGCCAGCAGTTTCCCAGACAGCCCCCAAGAGACCCAGTACTTC. It yields the protein CASSFPDSPQETQYF.

This clonotype was detected ten times or more. This chain links TRBV2 with TRBJ2-5, with D unresolved. The CDR3 runs 11 residues. Germline V gene lookup returns CDR1 SNHLY and CDR2 FYNNEI. The ends were cut back, 3 bases at V and 5 bases at J, with 4 bases in the middle. The CDR3: CASSDRETQYF. DNA of the CDR3: TGTGCCAGCAGTGACCGGGAGACCCAGTACTTC.

This clonotype was seen a handful of times. This chain uses TRBV6-1 with TRBJ1-5, with TRBD1 matching 8 bases. CDR3 size: 16 residues. Germline V gives CDR1 MNHNS, CDR2 SASEGT. V was clipped by 2 bases and J by 7 bases; unmatched bases: 10. The CDR3: CASSERSGGVRQPQHF. The CDR3 nucleotides are TGTGCCAGCAGTGAACGGTCAGGGGGCGTTCGGCAGCCCCAGCATTTT.

This clonotype was observed at least ten times. The CDR3 reads CASSSLGGSYGYTF. CDR3 coding DNA: TGTGCCAGCAGCTCCCTGGGGGGGAGCTATGGCTACACCTTC. The chain is built from TRBV7-3 and TRBJ1-2; weak D call: TRBD1 (5 bases). V shed 4 bases and J shed 4 bases, with 13 bases lying between them. The germline CDR1 and CDR2 sequences are SGHTA and FQGTGA. This CDR3 has 14 residues.

In its sample, this clonotype was seen a few times. This chain uses TRBV11-2 with TRBJ2-3; 7 positions agree with TRBD1. CDR3 length: 17 residues. Looked up from germline, CDR1 is SGHAT and CDR2 is FQNNGV. The J segment lost 2 bases and the V segment lost 0 bases, leaving 8 bases of the junction unmatched. CDR3 DNA: TGTGCCAGCAGCTTAGAAGGACAGGCGTTAACCACAGATACGCAGTATTTT. It yields the protein CASSLEGQALTTDTQYF. Complete variable domain (other parts from reference TRBV11-2 and TRBJ2-3): EAGVAQSPRYKIIEKRQSVAFWCNPISGHATLYWYQQILGQGPKLLIQFQNNGVVDDSQLPKDRFSAERLKGVDSTLKIQPAKLEDSAVYLCASSLEGQALTTDTQYFGPGTRLTVL.

The chain employs TRBV29-1 and TRBJ2-1; 9 bases fit TRBD1. The length of the CDR3 is 16 residues. Trimming removed 7 bases from V and 6 bases from J; junction bases left unmatched: 16. The germline CDR1 and CDR2 sequences are SQVTM and ANQGSEA. The CDR3 reads CSAEPTGTGISNEQFF. The CDR3 DNA sequence: TGCAGCGCCGAACCCACCGGGACAGGGATTTCCAATGAGCAGTTCTTC.

This clonotype has ten or more counts. The chain is built from TRBV29-1 and TRBJ2-7; 9 nucleotides match TRBD2. J lost 0 bases, V lost 5 bases, and 11 bases had no gene match. From germline, CDR1 is SQVTM and CDR2 ANQGSEA. The CDR3 has 16 amino acids. In nucleotides, the CDR3 is TGCAGCGTTCGAGGGGCTAGCGGGACATTCTCCTACGAGCAGTACTTC. This sequence encodes CSVRGASGTFSYEQYF.

This clonotype appeared many times. This chain links TRBV3-1 with TRBJ2-7; 12 positions match TRBD2. This CDR3 spans 16 amino acids. Germline V CDR1 and CDR2: LGHDT, YNNKEL (reference sequence). The J segment lost 5 bases and the V segment lost 4 bases, leaving 9 bases of the junction unmatched. CDR3 coding DNA: TGTGCCAGCAGCCTCGTCGGACTAGCGGGACGTAACGAGCAGTACTTC. This translates into CASSLVGLAGRNEQYF.

This clonotype came up many times. The V gene is TRBV7-9, the J gene TRBJ1-3, with a possible D match to TRBD1 (6 bases). The CDR3 runs to 16 residues. Trimming pared 4 bases from V and 0 bases from J, leaving 13 bases between. Germline loops: CDR1 SEHNR, CDR2 FQNEAQ (reference sequence). CDR3 residues: CASSSPNRVSGNTIYF. CDR3 DNA sequence: TGTGCCAGCAGCTCCCCCAACAGGGTCTCTGGAAACACCATATATTTT. Looking up the rest from reference TRBV7-9 and TRBJ1-3 gives the full variable domain: DTGVSQNPRHKITKRGQNVTFRCDPISEHNRLYWYRQTLGQGPEFLTYFQNEAQLEKSRLLSDRFSAERPKGSFSTLEIQRTEQGDSAMYLCASSSPNRVSGNTIYFGEGSWLTVV.

In regard to this clonotype: A much larger clone is a single base away; this may be a read error. The rearrangement uses TRBV20-1 and TRBJ2-3, with D hard to call. With 1 base removed from V and 11 bases from J, the gap between germline ends came to 16 bases. This CDR3 has 13 residues. Germline CDR1 reads DFQATT; CDR2 reads SNEGSKA (reference sequence). CDR3 protein: CSARVYSVAGQYF. The CDR3 nucleotides are TGCAGTGCTAGAGTCTACAGCGTGGCCGGGCAGTATTTT.